There are many counts of the clone carrying this T cell receptor (gamma chain). What it binds is not known. In the same sample, other DNA sequences code for this CDR3. Germline V gene lookup returns CDR1 EGSTGY and CDR2 YDSYTSSV. CDR3 length: 14 residues. Trimming at V came to 1 base and at J to 0 bases, leaving 3 bases not matched to a gene. This sample stems from a study of γδ T cells in repeated Plasmodium falciparum infection. Study-wide background: The natural-infection arm compared Malian children under seasonal malaria with matched Australian children. Study results and limitations: Malian children's Vdelta2-negative repertoires appeared more expanded and less diverse than Australians'. Malian donors came from one small rural village, predominantly one ethnic group. Over time and infection, Vgamma9/Vdelta2+ repertoires remained highly stable and polyclonal.

TCRdb re-called the multiplex PCR reads with CATT. The repertoire holds tens of thousands of gamma-chain clones, with more than 1.4% as singletons. Gammadelta T cells were flow-sorted from PBMC into Vgamma9/Vdelta2+ and Vdelta2-negative populations for bulk analysis. Source material: gamma-delta T cells from blood. This sequence joins TRGV4 and TRGJ1 or TRGJ2. The source of this sequence is a pool of human donors (malaria-infected and uninfected, not separated). CDR3 in amino acids: CATWDGLNYYKKLF. In DNA, the CDR3 is TGTGCCACCTGGGATGGCCTGAATTATTATAAGAAACTCTTT.